The 13 T cell receptor beta chains given below trace back to one sample, sequenced in a study of cytomegalovirus exposure and HLA in healthy donors. Using immunoSEQ multiplex PCR, the repertoire was profiled, and TCRdb retains in-frame clones only, with some absent. The table has 140,000 or so clones, 80% to 90% seen once. Sample: PBMCs. The receptors were gathered from a man between 18 and 29 years old in good health and CMV-seropositive.

The chain carries TRBV27 and TRBJ2-3, with D uncertain. V was trimmed by 3 bases and J by 1 base, leaving 5 bases between them. The CDR3 runs to 13 residues. Germline lookup yields CDR1 MNHEY and CDR2 SMNVEV (reference sequence). CDR3 bases: TGTGCCAGCAGTTTGGCCCGCACAGATACGCAGTATTTT. Encoded protein: CASSLARTDTQYF.

This clone was detected only a few times. This chain connects TRBV25-1 to TRBJ2-1; possibly TRBD2 for D (5 bases). V lost 5 bases, J lost 15 bases, and 17 bases lay in between. Germline CDR1 reads MGHDK; CDR2 reads SYGVNS. The CDR3 sequence is 12 residues long. Written as DNA, the CDR3 is TGTGCCAGCAGTCCAGCCGGGAAACGGCGGTTCTTC. It specifies CASSPAGKRRFF.

The V call is TRBV19, the J call TRBJ1-5; D might be TRBD1 (5 bases). This CDR3 is 16 amino acids long. The V end lost 2 bases, the J end lost 0 bases, and 11 bases lay between the germline ends. Germline-derived CDR1 and CDR2 are LNHDA and SQIVND (reference sequence). The CDR3 coding sequence is TGTGCCAGTAGTATAAAAGGGGTCAATAGCAATCAGCCCCAGCATTTT. This gives the protein CASSIKGVNSNQPQHF.

This rearrangement joins TRBV6-1 to TRBJ1-2; D is possibly TRBD1 (5 bases). V was shortened by 7 bases and J by 3 bases, with 15 bases between the two germline ends. The CDR3 spans 14 residues. Germline values: CDR1 MNHNS, CDR2 SASEGT. Written as DNA, the CDR3 is TGTGCCAGCACCCCCTTGCAGGGCTACTATGGCTACACCTTC. Translation gives CASTPLQGYYGYTF.

This chain connects TRBV21-1 to TRBJ2-7; the table calls TRBD1, which could not be checked here. TRBV21-1 is shown as a pseudogene. The CDR3 runs to 18 residues. This chain's CDR3 is CASSKGGTGGVDSYEQYF. CDR3 bases: TGTGCCAGCAGCAAAGGTGGGACAGGGGGAGTTGATTCCTACGAGCAGTACTTC.

This clone appeared a single time. The J gene is TRBJ2-1, the V gene TRBV4-1; D might be TRBD1 (6 bases). The V gene lost 1 base and the J gene lost 4 bases, with 11 bases spanning the gap. The CDR3 contains 15 residues. The germline V gene has CDR1 MGHRA and CDR2 YSYEKL. CDR3 region: CASSQVGDNYNEQFF. The DNA for the CDR3 is TGCGCCAGCAGCCAAGTTGGGGACAATTACAATGAGCAGTTCTTC.

This clone appeared a few times. The chain has TRBV5-6 and TRBJ2-7; 9 bases agree with TRBD2. With 3 bases clipped from V and 3 bases from J, the junction kept 4 bases outside the gene matches. This CDR3 has 14 amino acids. CDR1 is SGHDT, CDR2 YYEEEE, per germline. The CDR3 here is CASSSGLAIYEQYF. CDR3 nucleotide sequence: TGTGCCAGCAGCTCCGGACTAGCGATCTACGAGCAGTACTTC.

The rearrangement links TRBV6-5 to TRBJ1-2; no reliable D call. This CDR3 has 16 residues. V shed 0 bases and J shed 6 bases, with 17 bases lying between them. Germline V CDR1 and CDR2: MNHEY, SVGAGI. The CDR3 coding sequence is TGTGCCAGCAGTTACTCCACGGGTCTTTTAAGGAATGGCTACACCTTC. This sequence encodes CASSYSTGLLRNGYTF.

V usage is TRBV19 and J usage is TRBJ2-7; D might be TRBD2 (6 bases). The CDR3 has 13 residues. The V end lost 1 base, the J end lost 5 bases, and 9 bases lay between the germline ends. Germline CDR1 and CDR2: LNHDA and SQIVND (reference sequence). The DNA of the CDR3 is TGTGCCAGTAGTATAGCGGGAGAGAACGAGCAGTACTTC. As protein: CASSIAGENEQYF.

The chain carries TRBV29-1 and TRBJ1-2; possible D gene TRBD1, 6 bases. This CDR3 contains 13 residues. The germline gives CDR1 SQVTM, CDR2 ANQGSEA. V was cut by 4 bases and J by 0 bases, with 9 bases left in between. The CDR3 protein is CSVGQATNYGYTF. The CDR3 DNA follows: TGCAGCGTTGGACAGGCTACTAACTATGGCTACACCTTC.

The J gene is TRBJ2-7, the V gene TRBV5-1, with TRBD1 identical over 12 bases. The V and J ends lost 0 bases and 6 bases, in that order; junction bases with no gene match: 4. Per germline, CDR1 SGHRS and CDR2 YFSETQ. The CDR3 is 15 amino acids. CDR3 sequence reads: CASSLAGQGATEQYF. Written as DNA, the CDR3 is TGCGCCAGCAGCTTGGCGGGACAGGGGGCGACCGAGCAGTACTTC.

This chain uses TRBV7-9 with TRBJ2-7, with D hard to call. The CDR3 totals 18 residues. Trimming removed 0 bases at V and 4 bases at J, with 22 bases between. The germline CDR1 and CDR2 sequences are SEHNR and FQNEAQ (reference sequence). CDR3 sequence (DNA): TGTGCCAGCAGCTTAGCGCTTGGCGAGGCCCTTTTACTTTACGAGCAGTACTTC. Translated: CASSLALGEALLLYEQYF.

This clone has only a few counts. The chain recombines TRBV10-1 with TRBJ1-6; the match to TRBD1 covers 7 bases. The V gene end was trimmed by 4 bases and the J gene end by 7 bases; junction bases not matched to a gene: 1. Germline assignment: CDR1 WNHNN and CDR2 SYGVQD (reference sequence). The CDR3 length is 13 residues. The CDR3 sequence is CASSGGGNSPLHF. CDR3 DNA: TGCGCCAGCAGTGGAGGGGGCAATTCACCCCTCCACTTT.